This TCR beta chain is from a study of cytotoxic CD8 clonotypes in ibrutinib-treated CLL. For the study at large: Partial response was seen in approximately 24 patients and complete response in 2; after median about six years, approximately 14 stayed remitted, about 12 progressed.

Per germline, CDR1 SQVTM and CDR2 ANQGSEA. The CDR3 length is 12 residues. Trimming shortened V by 7 bases and J by 1 base, and 9 bases separated the two germline ends. Target depth was 1 in 200,000 to 1 in 1 million T cells, about 10x per clonotype. Here immunoSEQ multiplex PCR was the method, and the copy in TCRdb shows in-frame clones only, minus some. The sample yields about 330,000 clones, 67% seen once. Study outcomes and limitations: The clonality rise at ibrutinib response reflected private clonotype expansion.

With respect to this clone: The antigen is unknown.

The sequence derives from a human donor with chronic lymphocytic leukemia. V and J are TRBV29-1 and TRBJ2-3; D is unresolved. The sample was PBMCs, taken after 36 months of ibrutinib treatment. CDR3 region: CSGRGGTDTQYF. CDR3 nucleotides: TGCAGCGGCCGTGGGGGCACAGATACGCAGTATTTT.